A selection of T cell receptor beta chains follows, all from one sample in a study of blood T cell repertoires in COVID-19. The table came from immunoSEQ multiplex PCR; TCRdb's copy has only in-frame clones and leaves some out. The table records approximately 120,000 clones, about 82% of them present only once. The sample comprised peripheral blood. The receptor set was obtained from a human donor in a cohort sampled during active COVID-19. Both conserved end residues are part of each CDR3. D genes are given only for firm matches. Clone size is shown for a subset of rows, as once, few, many or a class of expanded clone.

j_call d_call v_call cdr3_length clone_size cdr3_aa cdr3_nt
TRBJ2-5 TRBD1 TRBV19 16 - CASSTSGTGASKTQYF TGTGCCAGTAGTACATCCGGGACAGGGGCTTCGAAGACCCAGTACTTC
TRBJ1-2 TRBD1 TRBV19 13 - CASSLGTGYGYTF TGTGCCAGTAGTCTCGGGACAGGTTATGGCTACACCTTC
TRBJ2-5 TRBD2 TRBV5-1 15 - CASSAGLAGVETQYF TGCGCCAGCAGCGCCGGCCTAGCGGGAGTTGAGACCCAGTACTTC
TRBJ1-6 TRBD1 TRBV5-1 15 - CASSSGDRDDSPLHF TGCGCCAGCAGCTCGGGTGACAGGGACGATTCACCCCTCCACTTT
TRBJ2-3 - TRBV14 13 - CASSQQEVGTQYF TGTGCCAGCAGCCAGCAAGAGGTCGGTACGCAGTATTTT
TRBJ2-1 - TRBV19 13 - CASSRGGKGEQFF TGTGCCAGTAGTAGGGGCGGGAAGGGTGAGCAGTTCTTC
TRBJ2-5 - TRBV6-1 15 - CASSEISRVQETQYF TGTGCCAGCAGTGAAATTAGCAGGGTCCAAGAGACCCAGTACTTC
TRBJ1-5 - TRBV19 15 - CASRSLGGDGQPQHF TGTGCCAGTCGCTCCTTGGGAGGGGACGGTCAGCCCCAGCATTTT
TRBJ2-1 TRBD2 TRBV7-9 17 - CASSPKLLAGVDNEQFF TGTGCCAGCAGCCCCAAATTACTAGCGGGAGTGGATAATGAGCAGTTCTTC
TRBJ1-1 TRBD1 TRBV7-9 15 - CASSPQGAMNTEAFF TGTGCCAGCAGCCCTCAGGGGGCGATGAACACTGAAGCTTTCTTT
TRBJ1-5 - TRBV6-6 14 - CASSTPPGDQPQHF TGTGCCAGCAGTACCCCGCCAGGGGATCAGCCCCAGCATTTT
TRBJ1-1 - TRBV7-3 14 - CASSSAGPMTEAFF TGTGCCAGCAGCTCGGCGGGTCCTATGACTGAAGCTTTCTTT
TRBJ2-2 TRBD1 TRBV11-3 16 - CASSLGRTGKVGELFF TGTGCCAGCAGCTTAGGGCGGACAGGGAAGGTCGGGGAGCTGTTTTTT
TRBJ2-2 TRBD2 TRBV24-1 18 - CATSEGLAGDHGTGELFF TGTGCCACCAGTGAGGGACTAGCGGGAGATCATGGCACCGGGGAGCTGTTTTTT
TRBJ2-7 - TRBV19 12 - CASNQGLGEQYF TGTGCCAGTAATCAGGGTTTGGGTGAGCAGTACTTC
TRBJ1-6 - TRBV11-2 17 once CASSPPVGAGPQNPLHF TGTGCCAGCAGCCCCCCGGTGGGTGCGGGGCCTCAAAACCCCCTCCACTTT
TRBJ1-4 - TRBV5-1 13 - CASSHPSDEKLFF TGCGCCAGCAGCCACCCTTCAGATGAAAAACTGTTTTTT
TRBJ2-7 TRBD1 TRBV7-2 16 - CASSLGWGQGLYEQYF TGTGCCAGCAGCTTAGGGTGGGGACAGGGATTGTACGAGCAGTACTTC
TRBJ2-4 TRBD2 TRBV6-1 15 - CASREAGVTKNIQYF TGTGCCAGCAGAGAAGCGGGAGTAACCAAAAACATTCAGTACTTC
TRBJ2-7 - TRBV28 13 - CAGSRSGRYEQYF TGTGCCGGTAGTAGGTCAGGAAGATACGAGCAGTACTTC
TRBJ1-2 - TRBV11-2 13 - CASSSTGRVGYTF TGTGCCAGCAGCTCAACAGGGAGGGTGGGCTACACCTTC
TRBJ2-3 TRBD1 TRBV28 15 - CASSSTGTATDTQYF TGTGCCAGCAGTTCGACCGGGACAGCCACAGATACGCAGTATTTT
TRBJ2-1 TRBD2 TRBV7-2 16 - CASSFGLAGSYNEQFF TGTGCCAGCAGTTTTGGACTAGCTGGATCCTACAATGAGCAGTTCTTC
TRBJ2-3 TRBD2 TRBV10-3 17 once CAINRGRTSGSPDTQYF TGTGCCATCAATCGGGGGCGGACTAGCGGGAGTCCAGATACGCAGTATTTT
TRBJ2-1 - TRBV3-1/TRBV3-2 20 - CASSQPRQGFVVLSYNEQFF TGTGCCAGCAGCCAACCTCGTCAGGGTTTCGTAGTATTATCCTACAATGAGCAGTTCTTC
TRBJ2-7 TRBD1 TRBV6-5 15 few CASSGRDRGLEEQYF TGTGCCAGCAGCGGAAGGGACAGGGGGTTGGAAGAGCAGTACTTC
TRBJ2-3 - TRBV9 14 - CASSVASGADTQYF TGTGCCAGCAGCGTAGCTTCGGGGGCAGATACGCAGTATTTT
TRBJ2-1 TRBD2 TRBV12-5 16 - CASARTSGSLYNEQFF TGTGCTAGTGCCAGAACTAGCGGGAGTCTGTACAATGAGCAGTTCTTC
TRBJ2-1 - TRBV9 16 few CASSQNTGTFYNEQFF TGTGCCAGCAGCCAAAATACCGGGACTTTCTACAATGAGCAGTTCTTC
TRBJ1-2 TRBD1 TRBV27 15 - CASTPQARDRVGYTF TGTGCCAGCACCCCCCAGGCCCGGGACAGGGTTGGCTACACCTTC
TRBJ2-5 TRBD1 TRBV7-9 15 - CASSFGTGNSETQYF TGTGCCAGCAGCTTCGGGACAGGGAATAGTGAGACCCAGTACTTC
TRBJ1-2 TRBD1 TRBV6-5 13 few CASAYRGPYGYTF TGTGCCAGCGCTTACAGGGGACCCTATGGCTACACCTTC
TRBJ2-5 TRBD1 TRBV24-1 15 - CATSDLGQGGETQYF TGTGCCACCAGTGACCTGGGACAGGGTGGGGAGACCCAGTACTTC
TRBJ2-3 - TRBV27 14 - CASSWDTRTDTQYF TGTGCCAGCAGCTGGGACACTCGCACAGATACGCAGTATTTT
TRBJ2-7 - TRBV5-1 14 - CASSFSGAAYEQYF TGCGCCAGCAGCTTTTCGGGAGCCGCCTACGAGCAGTACTTC
TRBJ1-1 - TRBV28 14 - CASSFRGRNTEAFF TGTGCCAGCAGTTTTCGTGGGAGGAACACTGAAGCTTTCTTT
TRBJ2-1 - TRBV28 15 - CASTPGTSLYNEQFF TGTGCCAGCACCCCAGGGACTTCCCTATACAATGAGCAGTTCTTC
TRBJ2-7 - TRBV11-2 13 - CASSFLDLYEQYF TGTGCCAGCAGCTTTCTAGATCTCTACGAGCAGTACTTC
TRBJ2-3 - TRBV28 11 - CASRSLDTQYF TGTGCCAGCAGGAGTTTAGATACGCAGTATTTT
TRBJ1-1 - TRBV10-1 16 - CASTRTTEPMNTEAFF TGCGCCAGCACTCGAACGACGGAGCCCATGAACACTGAAGCTTTCTTT
TRBJ2-7 TRBD1 TRBV4-1 15 - CASSPVGQGRDEQYF TGCGCCAGCAGCCCCGTAGGACAGGGGAGGGACGAGCAGTACTTC
TRBJ1-2 TRBD1 TRBV14 15 few CASSPRSGGRYGYTF TGTGCCAGCAGCCCCCGGTCAGGGGGAAGGTATGGCTACACCTTC
TRBJ2-5 TRBD1 TRBV18 15 - CASSRWTGEGETQYF TGTGCCAGCTCACGATGGACAGGGGAGGGAGAGACCCAGTACTTC
TRBJ2-3 TRBD2 TRBV6-6 15 once CASSSSGRAGDTQYF TGTGCCAGCAGCTCTAGCGGGAGGGCCGGAGATACGCAGTATTTT
TRBJ1-1 - TRBV9 15 - CASSPRQLPNTEAFF TGTGCCAGCAGCCCCAGACAACTCCCGAACACTGAAGCTTTCTTT
TRBJ1-5 TRBD1 TRBV5-1 14 - CASSLEGQGQPQHF TGCGCCAGCAGCTTGGAGGGACAGGGGCAGCCCCAGCATTTT
TRBJ2-7 TRBD1 TRBV12-3/TRBV12-4 12 - CASTGTGGEQYF TGTGCCAGCACCGGGACAGGGGGCGAGCAGTACTTC
TRBJ2-1 - TRBV11-2 12 once CASSLQGNEQFF TGTGCCAGCAGCTTGCAGGGTAATGAGCAGTTCTTC
TRBJ2-1 TRBD2 TRBV24-1 16 - CATQGDSGSGYNEQFF TGTGCCACGCAGGGGGATAGCGGGAGTGGCTACAATGAGCAGTTCTTC
TRBJ2-1 TRBD2 TRBV19 18 - CASLPYSGIRSSYNEQFF TGTGCCAGTCTTCCGTACAGCGGGATCCGTAGCTCCTACAATGAGCAGTTCTTC
TRBJ1-3 - TRBV9 20 - CASSVATETGTRTKGNTIYF TGTGCCAGCAGCGTCGCCACAGAGACCGGGACAAGAACGAAAGGAAACACCATATATTTT
TRBJ2-7 TRBD2 TRBV6-1 19 - CASSEESRGPSGREYEQYF TGTGCCAGCAGTGAAGAAAGTAGGGGACCTAGCGGGAGAGAGTACGAGCAGTACTTC